These T cell receptor beta chains were read from a single sample in a study of Ad26.COV2.S vaccination and SARS-CoV-2 variants. Data came from immunoSEQ multiplex PCR; TCRdb stores just in-frame clones and leaves some out. The table includes 350,000 to 500,000 clones, roughly 87% detected once. The specimen comprised peripheral blood, sampled in a trial of Ad26.COV2.S vaccine versus placebo. The receptors derive from a person between 18 and 59 years old who received the Ad26.COV2.S COVID-19 vaccine or a placebo. The CDR3 runs from the conserved cysteine through the conserved F or W. Fields, in order: J gene, V gene, clone size, D gene, CDR3 DNA, CDR3 protein. D genes are given only for firm matches. Only some rows state a clone size, as once, few, many or a class for expanded clones.

j_gene: TRBJ1-5
v_gene: TRBV24-1
abundance: once
d_gene: -
CDR3nt: TGTGCCACCAGTGCTGGGGGCGGGCATCAGCCCCAGCATTTT
CDR3aa: CATSAGGGHQPQHF

j_gene: TRBJ2-7
v_gene: TRBV27
abundance: -
d_gene: -
CDR3nt: TGTGCCAGCAGCTCCTCTTACGAGCAGTACTTC
CDR3aa: CASSSSYEQYF

j_gene: TRBJ1-3
v_gene: TRBV5-1
abundance: -
d_gene: -
CDR3nt: TGCGCCAGCAGGTGGGATGACACGCCAGGTAGCACCATATATTTT
CDR3aa: CASRWDDTPGSTIYF

j_gene: TRBJ2-1
v_gene: TRBV7-3
abundance: -
d_gene: TRBD2
CDR3nt: TGTGCCAGCAGCCCGGCTTTCCGGGGACTAGGAGCCGAGCAGTTCTTC
CDR3aa: CASSPAFRGLGAEQFF

j_gene: TRBJ2-7
v_gene: TRBV30
abundance: -
d_gene: -
CDR3nt: TGTGCCTGGAGCTGGGGTGGGTCCTACGAGCAGTACTTC
CDR3aa: CAWSWGGSYEQYF

j_gene: TRBJ1-4
v_gene: TRBV28
abundance: -
d_gene: -
CDR3nt: TGTGCCAGCGCTATGGGGGGTGGAGGACGGAAACTGTTTTTT
CDR3aa: CASAMGGGGRKLFF

j_gene: TRBJ2-7
v_gene: TRBV6-5
abundance: -
d_gene: TRBD1
CDR3nt: TGTGCCAGCAGAACCACCGGGACAGGGAGTTACGAGCAGTACTTC
CDR3aa: CASRTTGTGSYEQYF

j_gene: TRBJ2-5
v_gene: TRBV30
abundance: -
d_gene: -
CDR3nt: TGTGCCTGGAGTGTTGGACTGCGCCAAGAGACCCAGTACTTC
CDR3aa: CAWSVGLRQETQYF

j_gene: TRBJ2-1
v_gene: TRBV7-9
abundance: -
d_gene: -
CDR3nt: TGTGCCAGCAGCCCTTTGAGTGAGCAGTTCTTC
CDR3aa: CASSPLSEQFF

j_gene: TRBJ2-1
v_gene: TRBV5-8
abundance: once
d_gene: TRBD2
CDR3nt: TGTGCCAGCAGTTATTGGACTAGCGGGAGGGTCCTCGAGTCTGATGAGCAGTTCTTC
CDR3aa: CASSYWTSGRVLESDEQFF

j_gene: TRBJ1-2
v_gene: TRBV7-8
abundance: once
d_gene: -
CDR3nt: TGTGCCAGCAGCCCGCGGGTCGGGGGCTATGGCTACACCTTC
CDR3aa: CASSPRVGGYGYTF

j_gene: TRBJ2-3
v_gene: TRBV9
abundance: -
d_gene: TRBD2
CDR3nt: TGTGCCAGCAGCTCCGGGACTAGCGCGGGGGCAGATACGCAGTATTTT
CDR3aa: CASSSGTSAGADTQYF

j_gene: TRBJ2-2
v_gene: TRBV18
abundance: -
d_gene: TRBD2
CDR3nt: TGTGCCAGCTCACCAGGCGGGACTAGCGGGAGTCTCGGGGAGCTGTTTTTT
CDR3aa: CASSPGGTSGSLGELFF

j_gene: TRBJ2-3
v_gene: TRBV28
abundance: -
d_gene: -
CDR3nt: TGTGCCAGCAGTCTCATAAGCTTCACAGATACGCAGTATTTT
CDR3aa: CASSLISFTDTQYF

j_gene: TRBJ2-2
v_gene: TRBV5-1
abundance: -
d_gene: TRBD2
CDR3nt: TGCGCCAGCAGCTTGGTCGGGGGGAGGGTCACCGGGGAGCTGTTTTTT
CDR3aa: CASSLVGGRVTGELFF

j_gene: TRBJ2-7
v_gene: TRBV28
abundance: -
d_gene: TRBD2
CDR3nt: TGTGCCAGCAGTTTAGGGACTAGCGGAGTCTACGAGCAGTACTTC
CDR3aa: CASSLGTSGVYEQYF